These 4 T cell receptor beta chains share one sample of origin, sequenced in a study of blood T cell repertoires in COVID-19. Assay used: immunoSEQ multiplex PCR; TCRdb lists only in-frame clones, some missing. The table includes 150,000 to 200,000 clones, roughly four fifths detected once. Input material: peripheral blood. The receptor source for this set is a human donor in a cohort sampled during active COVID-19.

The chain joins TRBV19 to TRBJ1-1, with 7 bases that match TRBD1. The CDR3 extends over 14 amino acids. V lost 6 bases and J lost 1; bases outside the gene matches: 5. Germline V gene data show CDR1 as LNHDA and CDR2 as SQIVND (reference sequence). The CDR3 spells CASRPRQGNTEAFF. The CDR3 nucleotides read TGTGCCAGTAGACCTAGACAGGGGAACACTGAAGCTTTCTTT.

The CDR3 loop reads CSASLLSGGNYGYTF. For the CDR3, the DNA is TGCAGTGCTAGTCTCTTGTCAGGAGGTAACTATGGCTACACCTTC. The chain joins TRBV20-1 to TRBJ1-2; D is unclear. The germline gives CDR1 DFQATT, CDR2 SNEGSKA (reference sequence). This CDR3 comprises 15 residues. The V end lost 3 bases, the J end lost 1 base, and 15 bases lay between the germline ends.

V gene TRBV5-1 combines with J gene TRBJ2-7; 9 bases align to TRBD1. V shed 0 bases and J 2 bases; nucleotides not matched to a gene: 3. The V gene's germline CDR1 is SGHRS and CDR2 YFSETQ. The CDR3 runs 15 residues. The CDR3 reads CASSLEGTGPYEQYF. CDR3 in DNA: TGCGCCAGCAGCTTGGAGGGGACAGGGCCCTACGAGCAGTACTTC. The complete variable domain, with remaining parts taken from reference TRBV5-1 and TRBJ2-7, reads KAGVTQTPRYLIKTRGQQVTLSCSPISGHRSVSWYQQTPGQGLQFLFEYFSETQRNKGNFPGRFSGRQFSNSRSEMNVSTLELGDSALYLCASSLEGTGPYEQYFGPGTRLTVT.

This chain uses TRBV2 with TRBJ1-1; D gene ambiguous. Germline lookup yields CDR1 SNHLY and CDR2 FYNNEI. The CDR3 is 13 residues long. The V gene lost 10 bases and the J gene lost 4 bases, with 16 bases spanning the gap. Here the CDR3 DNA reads TGTGCCACCACGGGGTGGTCGTCCACTGAAGCTTTCTTT. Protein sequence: CATTGWSSTEAFF.